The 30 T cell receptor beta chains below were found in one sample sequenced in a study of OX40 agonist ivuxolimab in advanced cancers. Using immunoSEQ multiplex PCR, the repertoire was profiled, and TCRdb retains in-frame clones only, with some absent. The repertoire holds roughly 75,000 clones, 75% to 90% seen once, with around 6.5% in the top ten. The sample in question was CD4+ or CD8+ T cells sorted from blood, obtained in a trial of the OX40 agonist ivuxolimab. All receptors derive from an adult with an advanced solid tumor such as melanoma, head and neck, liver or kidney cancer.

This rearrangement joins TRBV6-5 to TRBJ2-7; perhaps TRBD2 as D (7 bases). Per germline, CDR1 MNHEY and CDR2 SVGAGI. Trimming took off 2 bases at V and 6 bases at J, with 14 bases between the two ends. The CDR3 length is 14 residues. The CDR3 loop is CASSYHREGSEQYF. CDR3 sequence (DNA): TGTGCCAGCAGTTACCACAGGGAGGGATCCGAGCAGTACTTC.

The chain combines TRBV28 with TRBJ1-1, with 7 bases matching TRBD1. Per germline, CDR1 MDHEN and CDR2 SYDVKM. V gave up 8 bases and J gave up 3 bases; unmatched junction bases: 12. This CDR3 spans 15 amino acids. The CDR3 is CASGFRDSEYTEAFF. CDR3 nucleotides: TGTGCCAGCGGGTTTCGGGACAGTGAATACACTGAAGCTTTCTTT.

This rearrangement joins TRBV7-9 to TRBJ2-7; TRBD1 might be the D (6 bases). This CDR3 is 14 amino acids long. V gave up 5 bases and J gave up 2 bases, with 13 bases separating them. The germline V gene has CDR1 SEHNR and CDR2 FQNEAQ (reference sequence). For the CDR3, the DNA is TGTGCCAGCAGCCCCGCCGGACAGCCCTACGAGCAGTACTTC. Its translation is CASSPAGQPYEQYF.

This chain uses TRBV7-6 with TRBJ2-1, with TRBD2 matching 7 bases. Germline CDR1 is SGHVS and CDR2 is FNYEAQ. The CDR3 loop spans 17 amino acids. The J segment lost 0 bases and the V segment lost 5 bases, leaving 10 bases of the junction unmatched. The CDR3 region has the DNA TGTGCCAGCAGCCCCAAGGAGGGCGGGAGCTCCTACAATGAGCAGTTCTTC. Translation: CASSPKEGGSSYNEQFF.

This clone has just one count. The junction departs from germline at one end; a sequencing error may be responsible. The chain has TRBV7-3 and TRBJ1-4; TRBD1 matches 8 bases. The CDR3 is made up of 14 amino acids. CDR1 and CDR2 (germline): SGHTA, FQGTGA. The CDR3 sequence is CASSLTGGNEKLFF. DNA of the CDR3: TGTGCCAGCAGCCTAACAGGGGGTAATGAAAAACTGTTTTTT. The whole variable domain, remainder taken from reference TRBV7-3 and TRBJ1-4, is GAGVSQTPSNKVTEKGKYVELRCDPISGHTALYWYRQSLGQGPEFLIYFQGTGAADDSGLPNDRFFAVRPEGSVSTLKIQRTERGDSAVYLCASSLTGGNEKLFFGSGTQLSVL.

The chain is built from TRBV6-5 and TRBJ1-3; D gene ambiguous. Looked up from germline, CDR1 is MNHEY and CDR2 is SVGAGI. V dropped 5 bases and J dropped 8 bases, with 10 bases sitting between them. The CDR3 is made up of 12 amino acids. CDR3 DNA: TGTGCCAGCAGTGAATTGGGTTACACCATATATTTT. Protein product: CASSELGYTIYF.

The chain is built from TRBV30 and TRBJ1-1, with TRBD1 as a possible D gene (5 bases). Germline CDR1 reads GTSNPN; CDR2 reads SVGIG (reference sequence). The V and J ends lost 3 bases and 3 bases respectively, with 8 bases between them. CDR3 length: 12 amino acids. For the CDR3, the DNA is TGTGCCTGGAGGGGGGATTACACTGAAGCTTTCTTT. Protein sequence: CAWRGDYTEAFF.

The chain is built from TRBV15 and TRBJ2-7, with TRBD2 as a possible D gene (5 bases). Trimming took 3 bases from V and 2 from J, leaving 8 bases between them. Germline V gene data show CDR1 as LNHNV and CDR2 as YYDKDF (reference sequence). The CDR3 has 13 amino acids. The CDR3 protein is CATSSGVAYEQYF. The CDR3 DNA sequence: TGTGCCACCAGCAGCGGGGTGGCCTACGAGCAGTACTTC.

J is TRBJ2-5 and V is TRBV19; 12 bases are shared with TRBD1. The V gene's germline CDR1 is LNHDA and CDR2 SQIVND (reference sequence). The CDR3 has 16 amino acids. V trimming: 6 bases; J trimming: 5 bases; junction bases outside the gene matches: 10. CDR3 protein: CASRAYPGTGGETQYF. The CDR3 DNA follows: TGTGCCAGTAGGGCCTATCCCGGGACAGGGGGCGAGACCCAGTACTTC.

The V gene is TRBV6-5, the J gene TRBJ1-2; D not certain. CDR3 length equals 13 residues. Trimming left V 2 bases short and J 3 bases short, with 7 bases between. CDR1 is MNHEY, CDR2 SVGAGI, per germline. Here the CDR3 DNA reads TGTGCCAGCAGTTACATGCCCTACTATGGCTACACCTTC. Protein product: CASSYMPYYGYTF.

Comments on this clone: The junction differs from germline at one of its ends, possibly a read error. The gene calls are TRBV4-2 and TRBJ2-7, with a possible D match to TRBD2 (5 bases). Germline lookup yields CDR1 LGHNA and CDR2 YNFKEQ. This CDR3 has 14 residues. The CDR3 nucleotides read TGTGCCAGCAGCCAAGTTGGGGATGACTACGCGCAGTACTTC. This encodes CASSQVGDDYAQYF.

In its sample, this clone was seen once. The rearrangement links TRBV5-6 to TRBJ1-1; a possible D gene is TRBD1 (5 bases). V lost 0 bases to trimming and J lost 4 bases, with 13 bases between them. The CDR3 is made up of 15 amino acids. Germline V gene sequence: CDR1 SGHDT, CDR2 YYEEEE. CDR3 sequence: CASSLGAPRGTEAFF. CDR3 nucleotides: TGTGCCAGCAGCTTGGGGGCCCCGAGGGGCACTGAAGCTTTCTTT.

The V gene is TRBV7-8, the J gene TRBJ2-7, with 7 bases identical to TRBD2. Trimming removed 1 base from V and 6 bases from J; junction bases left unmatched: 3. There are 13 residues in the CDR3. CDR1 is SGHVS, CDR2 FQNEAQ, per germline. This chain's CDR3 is CASSLVSGGEQYF. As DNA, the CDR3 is TGTGCCAGCAGCTTAGTCTCGGGGGGCGAGCAGTACTTC.

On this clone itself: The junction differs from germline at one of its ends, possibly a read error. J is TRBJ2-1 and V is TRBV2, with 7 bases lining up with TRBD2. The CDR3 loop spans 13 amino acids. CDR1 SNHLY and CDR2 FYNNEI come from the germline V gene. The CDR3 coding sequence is TGTGCGAGCACGGCTAGCGGATACAATGAGCAGTTCTTC. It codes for CASTASGYNEQFF.

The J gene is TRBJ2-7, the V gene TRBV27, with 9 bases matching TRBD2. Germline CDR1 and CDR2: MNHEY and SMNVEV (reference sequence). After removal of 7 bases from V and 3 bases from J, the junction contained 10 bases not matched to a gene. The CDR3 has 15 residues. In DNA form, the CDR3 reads TGTGCCAGCAAATCCAGCGGGGGGACATACTACGAGCAGTACTTC. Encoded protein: CASKSSGGTYYEQYF.

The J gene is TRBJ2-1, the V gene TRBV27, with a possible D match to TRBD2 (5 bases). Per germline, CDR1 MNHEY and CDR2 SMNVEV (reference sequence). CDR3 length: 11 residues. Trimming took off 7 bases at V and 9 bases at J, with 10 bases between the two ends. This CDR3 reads CASKGRGEQFF. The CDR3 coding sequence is TGTGCCAGCAAAGGACGGGGTGAGCAGTTCTTC.

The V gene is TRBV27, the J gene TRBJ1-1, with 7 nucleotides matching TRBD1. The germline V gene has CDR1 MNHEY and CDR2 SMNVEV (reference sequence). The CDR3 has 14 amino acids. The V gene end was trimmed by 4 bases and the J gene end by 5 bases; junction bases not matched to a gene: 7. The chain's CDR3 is CASSSRTGWTEAFF. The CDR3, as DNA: TGTGCCAGCAGTTCTCGGACAGGATGGACTGAAGCTTTCTTT.

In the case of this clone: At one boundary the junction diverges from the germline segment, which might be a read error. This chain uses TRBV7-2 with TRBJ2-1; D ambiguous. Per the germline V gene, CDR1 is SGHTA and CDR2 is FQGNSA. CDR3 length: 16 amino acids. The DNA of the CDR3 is TGTGCCAGCAGTTTAGACGTGGTGAGCTCCTACAATGAGCAGTTCTTC. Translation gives CASSLDVVSSYNEQFF.

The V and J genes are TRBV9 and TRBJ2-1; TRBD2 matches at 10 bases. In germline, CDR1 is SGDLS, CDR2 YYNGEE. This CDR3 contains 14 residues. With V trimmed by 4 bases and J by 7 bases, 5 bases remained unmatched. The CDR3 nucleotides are TGTGCCAGCAGCCTAGAGGGACTAGCGAATGAGCAGTTCTTC. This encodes CASSLEGLANEQFF.

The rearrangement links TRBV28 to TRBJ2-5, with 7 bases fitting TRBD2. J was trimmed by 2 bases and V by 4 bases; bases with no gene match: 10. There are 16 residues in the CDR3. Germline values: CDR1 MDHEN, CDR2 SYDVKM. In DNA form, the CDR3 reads TGTGCCAGCAGTTCGGAAGGGACTACTAGTCAAGAGACCCAGTACTTC. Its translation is CASSSEGTTSQETQYF.

CDR3 sequence: CASSLPGQGDVEQYF. The CDR3 nucleotides are TGTGCCAGCAGCCTCCCGGGACAGGGGGACGTCGAGCAGTACTTC. This rearrangement joins TRBV5-6 to TRBJ2-7; 11 bases map to TRBD1. V shed 4 bases, J shed 6 bases, and the junction held 9 bases outside the gene matches. Germline V gives CDR1 SGHDT, CDR2 YYEEEE. This CDR3 comprises 15 residues.

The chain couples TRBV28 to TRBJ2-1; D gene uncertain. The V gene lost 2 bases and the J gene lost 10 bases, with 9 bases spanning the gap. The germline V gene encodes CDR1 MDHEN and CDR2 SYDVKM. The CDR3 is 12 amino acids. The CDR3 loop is CASSLGVFEQFF. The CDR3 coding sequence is TGTGCCAGCAGTTTAGGAGTCTTCGAGCAGTTCTTC.

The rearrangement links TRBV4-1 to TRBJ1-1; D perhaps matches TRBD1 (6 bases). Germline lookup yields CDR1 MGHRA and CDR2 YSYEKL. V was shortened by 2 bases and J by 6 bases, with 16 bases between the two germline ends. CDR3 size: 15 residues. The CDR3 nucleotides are TGCGCCAGCAGCCAACCTGGACAGCTTCCAGCTGAAGCTTTCTTT. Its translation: CASSQPGQLPAEAFF.

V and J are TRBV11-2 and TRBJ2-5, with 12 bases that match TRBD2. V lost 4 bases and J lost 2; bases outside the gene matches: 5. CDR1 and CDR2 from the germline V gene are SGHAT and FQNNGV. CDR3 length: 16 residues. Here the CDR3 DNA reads TGTGCCAGCAGCTGGTTAGGGACTAGCGGGCAAGAGACCCAGTACTTC. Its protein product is CASSWLGTSGQETQYF.

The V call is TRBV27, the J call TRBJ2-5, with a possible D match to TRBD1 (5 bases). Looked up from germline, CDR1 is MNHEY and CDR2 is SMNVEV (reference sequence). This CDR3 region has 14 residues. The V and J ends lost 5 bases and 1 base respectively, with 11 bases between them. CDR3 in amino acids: CASSPQAFQETQYF. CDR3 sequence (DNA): TGTGCCAGCAGTCCACAGGCCTTCCAAGAGACCCAGTACTTC.

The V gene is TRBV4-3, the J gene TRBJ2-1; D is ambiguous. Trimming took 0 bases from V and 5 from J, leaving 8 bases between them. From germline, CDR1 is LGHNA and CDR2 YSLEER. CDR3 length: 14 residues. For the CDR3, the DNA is TGCGCCAGCAGCCAAGAGGGCATTCACAATGAGCAGTTCTTC. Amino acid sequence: CASSQEGIHNEQFF.

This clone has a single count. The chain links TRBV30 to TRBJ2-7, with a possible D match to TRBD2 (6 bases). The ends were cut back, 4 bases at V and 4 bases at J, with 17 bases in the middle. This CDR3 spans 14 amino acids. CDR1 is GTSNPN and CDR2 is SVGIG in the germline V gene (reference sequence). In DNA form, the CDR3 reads TGTGCCTGGAATGATAATCCAGGAGGGTACGAGCAGTACTTC. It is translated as CAWNDNPGGYEQYF.

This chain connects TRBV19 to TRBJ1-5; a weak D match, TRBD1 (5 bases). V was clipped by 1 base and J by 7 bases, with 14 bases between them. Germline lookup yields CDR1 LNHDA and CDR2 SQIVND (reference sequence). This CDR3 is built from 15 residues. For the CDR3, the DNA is TGTGCCAGTAGTATAGTTGGAGGGACTCGCCAGCCCCAGCATTTT. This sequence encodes CASSIVGGTRQPQHF.

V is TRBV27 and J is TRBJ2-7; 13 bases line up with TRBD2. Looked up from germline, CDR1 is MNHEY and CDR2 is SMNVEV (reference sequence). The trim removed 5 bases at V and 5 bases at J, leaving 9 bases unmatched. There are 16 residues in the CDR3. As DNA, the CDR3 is TGTGCCAGCAGTCTGGGACTAGCGGGACCCAAGGACGAGCAGTACTTC. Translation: CASSLGLAGPKDEQYF.

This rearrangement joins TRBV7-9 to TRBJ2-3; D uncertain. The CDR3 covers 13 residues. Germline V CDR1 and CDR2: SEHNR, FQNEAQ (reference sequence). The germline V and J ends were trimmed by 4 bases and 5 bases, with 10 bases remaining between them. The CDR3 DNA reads TGTGCCAGCAGCTCCCCTTTGAGAGATACGCAGTATTTT. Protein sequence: CASSSPLRDTQYF.